This T cell receptor (beta chain) is drawn from a study of chemoradiotherapy in HPV16-positive cancers. As for this clone: The antigen is undetermined.

Germline V gives CDR1 MNHEY, CDR2 SMNVEV (reference sequence). V lost 6 bases to trimming and J lost 3 bases, with 15 bases between them. The CDR3 consists of 14 residues. Study-wide points: Candidate HPV-specific clones and E7-related TCR motifs grew in tumor during treatment. For HPV16-positive patients, expanding HPV-responsive T cells associated with longer recurrence-free survival.

Repeated repertoire sampling spanned the course of chemoradiotherapy. Produced via immunoSEQ multiplex PCR; TCRdb's table is partial and in-frame only. The sample comprises roughly 9,300 clones, roughly 65% of which are singletons, and 13% to 15% rests with the top ten. This material was obtained from a patient who underwent chemoradiotherapy. The receptor's source is a human donor with HPV-associated anogenital cancer. This chain links TRBV27 with TRBJ2-7; D perhaps matches TRBD1 (6 bases). The CDR3 sequence: CASSYKQGVYEQYF. In DNA, the CDR3 is TGTGCCAGCAGCTATAAACAGGGAGTCTACGAGCAGTACTTC.